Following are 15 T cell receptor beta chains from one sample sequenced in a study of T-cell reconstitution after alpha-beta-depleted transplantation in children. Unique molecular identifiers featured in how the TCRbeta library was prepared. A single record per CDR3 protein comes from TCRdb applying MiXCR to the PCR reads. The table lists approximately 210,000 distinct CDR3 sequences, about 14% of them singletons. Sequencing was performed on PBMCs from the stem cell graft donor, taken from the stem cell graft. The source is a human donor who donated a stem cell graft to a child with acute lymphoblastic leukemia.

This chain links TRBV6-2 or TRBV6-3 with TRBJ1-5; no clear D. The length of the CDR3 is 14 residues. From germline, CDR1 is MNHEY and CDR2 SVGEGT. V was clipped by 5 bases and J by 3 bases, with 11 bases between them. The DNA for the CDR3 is TGTGCCAGCAGTCGCCATAGCAACAATCAGCCCCAGCATTTT. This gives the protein CASSRHSNNQPQHF.

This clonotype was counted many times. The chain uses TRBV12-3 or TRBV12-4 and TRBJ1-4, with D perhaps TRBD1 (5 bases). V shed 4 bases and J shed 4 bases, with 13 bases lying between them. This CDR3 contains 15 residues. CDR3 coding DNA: TGTGCCAGCAGTTCCACCGACAGTTATAATGAAAAACTGTTTTTT. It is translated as CASSSTDSYNEKLFF.

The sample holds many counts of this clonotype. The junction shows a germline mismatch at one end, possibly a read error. The CDR3 nucleotides read TGCGCCAGCAGCTTGGTTGGCCAGGGAGAAGTCTTC. It encodes CASSLVGQGEVF. This chain joins TRBV5-1 and TRBJ2-1; D possibly matches TRBD1 or TRBD2 (5 bases each). The germline CDR1 and CDR2 sequences are SGHRS and YFSETQ. This CDR3 has 12 amino acids.

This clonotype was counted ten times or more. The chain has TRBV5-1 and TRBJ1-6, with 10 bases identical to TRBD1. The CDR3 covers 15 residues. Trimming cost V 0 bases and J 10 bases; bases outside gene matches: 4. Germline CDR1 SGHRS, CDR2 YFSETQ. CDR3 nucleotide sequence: TGCGCCAGCAGCTTGGGACAGGGGGCAGGATCACCCCTCCACTTT. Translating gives CASSLGQGAGSPLHF. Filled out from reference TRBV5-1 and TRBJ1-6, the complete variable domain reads KAGVTQTPRYLIKTRGQQVTLSCSPISGHRSVSWYQQTPGQGLQFLFEYFSETQRNKGNFPGRFSGRQFSNSRSEMNVSTLELGDSALYLCASSLGQGAGSPLHFGNGTRLTVT.

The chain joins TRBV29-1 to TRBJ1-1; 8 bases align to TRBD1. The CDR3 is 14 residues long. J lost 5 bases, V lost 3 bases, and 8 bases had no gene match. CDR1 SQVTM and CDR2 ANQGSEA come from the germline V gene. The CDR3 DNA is TGCAGCGTTGAGCCGACAGGGGAGAGTACTGAAGCTTTCTTT. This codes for CSVEPTGESTEAFF.

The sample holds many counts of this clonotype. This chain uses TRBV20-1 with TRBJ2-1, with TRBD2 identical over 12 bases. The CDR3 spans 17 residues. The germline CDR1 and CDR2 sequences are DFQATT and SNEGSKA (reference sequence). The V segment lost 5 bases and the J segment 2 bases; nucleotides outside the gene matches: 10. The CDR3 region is CSARPLLAGGPYNEQFF. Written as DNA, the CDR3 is TGCAGTGCTCGTCCCTTGCTAGCGGGAGGGCCCTACAATGAGCAGTTCTTC.

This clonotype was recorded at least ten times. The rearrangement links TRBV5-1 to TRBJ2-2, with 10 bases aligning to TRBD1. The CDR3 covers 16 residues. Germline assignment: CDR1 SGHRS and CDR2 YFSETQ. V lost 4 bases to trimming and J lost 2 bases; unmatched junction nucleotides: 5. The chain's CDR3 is CASSLLTGGNTGELFF. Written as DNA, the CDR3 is TGCGCCAGCAGCCTATTGACAGGGGGCAACACCGGGGAGCTGTTTTTT.

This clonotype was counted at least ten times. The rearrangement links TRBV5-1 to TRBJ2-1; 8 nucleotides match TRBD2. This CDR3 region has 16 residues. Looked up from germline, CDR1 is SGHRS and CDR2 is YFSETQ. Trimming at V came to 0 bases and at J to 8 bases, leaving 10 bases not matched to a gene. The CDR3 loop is CASSLDSLAGFHEQFF. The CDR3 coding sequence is TGCGCCAGCAGCTTGGATTCTCTAGCGGGTTTCCATGAGCAGTTCTTC. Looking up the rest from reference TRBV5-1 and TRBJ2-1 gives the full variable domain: KAGVTQTPRYLIKTRGQQVTLSCSPISGHRSVSWYQQTPGQGLQFLFEYFSETQRNKGNFPGRFSGRQFSNSRSEMNVSTLELGDSALYLCASSLDSLAGFHEQFFGPGTRLTVL.

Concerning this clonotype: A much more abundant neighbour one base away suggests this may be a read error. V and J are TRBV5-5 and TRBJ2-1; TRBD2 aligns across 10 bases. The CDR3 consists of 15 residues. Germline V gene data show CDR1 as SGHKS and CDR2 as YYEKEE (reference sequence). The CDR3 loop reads CGSSTGLASYNEQFF. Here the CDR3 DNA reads TGTGGCAGCAGCACGGGACTAGCGTCCTACAATGAGCAGTTCTTC.

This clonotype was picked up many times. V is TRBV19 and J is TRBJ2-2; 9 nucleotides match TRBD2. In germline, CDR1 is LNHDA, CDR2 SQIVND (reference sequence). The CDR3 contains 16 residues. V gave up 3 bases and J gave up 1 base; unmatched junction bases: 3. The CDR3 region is CASSILAGLNTGELFF. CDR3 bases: TGTGCCAGTAGTATCCTAGCGGGGCTGAACACCGGGGAGCTGTTTTTT.

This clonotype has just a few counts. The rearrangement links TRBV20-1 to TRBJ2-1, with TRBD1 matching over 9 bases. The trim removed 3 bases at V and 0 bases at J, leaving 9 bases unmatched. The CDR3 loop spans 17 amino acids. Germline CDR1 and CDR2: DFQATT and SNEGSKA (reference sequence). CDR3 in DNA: TGCAGTGCTAGGCCGGGACAGGGCGTATACTCCTACAATGAGCAGTTCTTC. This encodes CSARPGQGVYSYNEQFF.

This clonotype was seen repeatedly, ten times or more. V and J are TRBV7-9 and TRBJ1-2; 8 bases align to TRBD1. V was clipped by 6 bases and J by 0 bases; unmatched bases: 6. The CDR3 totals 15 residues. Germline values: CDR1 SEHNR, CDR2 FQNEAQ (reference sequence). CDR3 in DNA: TGTGCCAGCAGACCCGACAGGGGTACTAACTATGGCTACACCTTC. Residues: CASRPDRGTNYGYTF.

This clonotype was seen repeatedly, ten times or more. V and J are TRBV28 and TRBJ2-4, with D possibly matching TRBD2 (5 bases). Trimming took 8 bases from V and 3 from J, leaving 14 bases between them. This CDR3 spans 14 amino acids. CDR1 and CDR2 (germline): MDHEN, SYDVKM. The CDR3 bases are TGTGCCAGCGGCACCCGGGGTGGCAAAAACATTCAGTACTTC. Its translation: CASGTRGGKNIQYF.

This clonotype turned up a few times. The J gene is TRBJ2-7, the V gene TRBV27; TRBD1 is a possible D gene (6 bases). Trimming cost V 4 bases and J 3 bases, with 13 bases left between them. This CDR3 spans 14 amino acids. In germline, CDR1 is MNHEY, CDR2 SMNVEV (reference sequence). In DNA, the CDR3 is TGTGCCAGCAGTTGGACAGTAGAGCGCTACGAGCAGTACTTC. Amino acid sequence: CASSWTVERYEQYF.

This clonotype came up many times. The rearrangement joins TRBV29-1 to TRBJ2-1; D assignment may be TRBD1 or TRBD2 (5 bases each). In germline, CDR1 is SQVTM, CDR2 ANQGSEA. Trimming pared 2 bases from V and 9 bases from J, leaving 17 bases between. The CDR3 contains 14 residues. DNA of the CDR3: TGCAGCGTTGAAAGGATAGTGGGGGTGGGTGAGCAGTTCTTC. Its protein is CSVERIVGVGEQFF.